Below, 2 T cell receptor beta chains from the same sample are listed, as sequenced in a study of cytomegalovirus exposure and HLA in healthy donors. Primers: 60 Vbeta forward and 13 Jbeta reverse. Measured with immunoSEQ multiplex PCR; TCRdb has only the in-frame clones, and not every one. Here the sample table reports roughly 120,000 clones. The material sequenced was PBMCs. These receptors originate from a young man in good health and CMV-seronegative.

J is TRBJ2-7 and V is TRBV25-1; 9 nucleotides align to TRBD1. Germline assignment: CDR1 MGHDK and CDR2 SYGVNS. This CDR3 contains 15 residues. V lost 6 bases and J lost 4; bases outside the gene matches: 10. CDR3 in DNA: TGTGCCAGCAGCGGAGGGTGGGACAGGGCATACGAGCAGTACTTC. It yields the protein CASSGGWDRAYEQYF.

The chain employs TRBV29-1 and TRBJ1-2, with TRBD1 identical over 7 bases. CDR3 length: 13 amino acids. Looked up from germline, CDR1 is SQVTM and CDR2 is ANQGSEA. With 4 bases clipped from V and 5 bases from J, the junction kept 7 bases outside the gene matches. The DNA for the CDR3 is TGCAGCGTTGGAGGGGCAGGGGGTTATGGCTACACCTTC. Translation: CSVGGAGGYGYTF. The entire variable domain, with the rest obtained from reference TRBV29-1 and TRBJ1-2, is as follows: SAVISQKPSRDICQRGTSLTIQCQVDSQVTMMFWYRQQPGQSLTLIATANQGSEATYESGFVIDKFPISRPNLTFSTLTVSNMSPEDSSIYLCSVGGAGGYGYTFGSGTRLTVV.